One sample yielded the 5 T cell receptor beta chains listed below, sequenced in a study of cytomegalovirus exposure and HLA in healthy donors. Primers for the PCR totalled 60 Vbeta and 13 Jbeta. TCRdb keeps only in-frame clones here, not all; method: immunoSEQ multiplex PCR. Of under 200,000 clones listed, around 79% are singletons. Sequencing was carried out using PBMCs. Source of these receptors: a male donor in good health and CMV-seropositive.

The V and J genes are TRBV2 and TRBJ1-4; weak D call: TRBD1 (5 bases). Trimming took off 6 bases at V and 8 bases at J, with 13 bases between the two ends. The germline V gene has CDR1 SNHLY and CDR2 FYNNEI. The CDR3 length is 13 residues. CDR3 protein: CASSQGVDEKLFF. The CDR3 DNA reads TGTGCCAGCAGCCAGGGTGTAGACGAAAAACTGTTTTTT.

This clone came up once. V is TRBV15 and J is TRBJ2-5; no clear D. The CDR3 consists of 14 residues. Trimming shortened V by 0 bases and J by 2 bases, and 7 bases separated the two germline ends. Germline loops: CDR1 LNHNV, CDR2 YYDKDF (reference sequence). CDR3 sequence reads: CATSRDLAQETQYF. The CDR3 DNA sequence: TGTGCCACCAGCAGAGATCTGGCACAAGAGACCCAGTACTTC. The entire variable domain, with the rest obtained from reference TRBV15 and TRBJ2-5, is as follows: DAMVIQNPRYQVTQFGKPVTLSCSQTLNHNVMYWYQQKSSQAPKLLFHYYDKDFNNEADTPDNFQSRRPNTSFCFLDIRSPGLGDTAMYLCATSRDLAQETQYFGPGTRLLVL.

The chain combines TRBV11-2 with TRBJ1-1; 9 bases line up with TRBD1. The CDR3 contains 14 residues. Germline V gene sequence: CDR1 SGHAT, CDR2 FQNNGV. The ends lost 5 bases at V and 4 bases at J; junction bases unmatched: 5. In DNA, the CDR3 is TGTGCCAGCAGCCTACAGGGGGCCGGCACTGAAGCTTTCTTT. Its protein product is CASSLQGAGTEAFF.

The genes are TRBV10-3 and TRBJ1-4; D possibly corresponds to TRBD1 (5 bases). Germline lookup yields CDR1 ENHRY and CDR2 SYGVKD. Trimming stripped 6 bases from V and 6 bases from J, with 11 bases between. The CDR3 is made up of 13 amino acids. The CDR3 sequence is CAIRSGGDEKLFF. Written as DNA, the CDR3 is TGTGCCATCAGATCCGGGGGAGATGAAAAACTGTTTTTT.

The chain has TRBV19 and TRBJ2-2; the match to TRBD2 covers 9 bases. Germline loops: CDR1 LNHDA, CDR2 SQIVND (reference sequence). The CDR3 has 18 amino acids. J lost 5 bases, V lost 5 bases, and 15 bases had no gene match. In nucleotides, the CDR3 is TGTGCCAGTAGTGATCCGAGGCGGGGGGGCGGTAATACCGGGGAGCTGTTTTTT. Translated, it gives CASSDPRRGGGNTGELFF.